A selection of T cell receptor beta chains follows, all from one sample in a study of beta chain features in type 1 diabetes. Sequenced by immunoSEQ multiplex PCR; TCRdb stores in-frame clones only, minus some. The repertoire holds some 150,000 clones, with 8.5% to 14% as singletons. Sample: central memory CD4+ T cells from blood. These receptors were obtained from a man younger than 35 in good health. The CDR3 runs from the conserved cysteine through the conserved F or W. The D gene is left open where the match is weak. A clone size is listed for some rows: how often the clone was seen (once, few, many), or a class if it is expanded.

CDR3,DNA,size,V,J,D
CAWSPSGTGRTEAFF,TGTGCCTGGAGTCCCTCCGGGACAGGGAGGACTGAAGCTTTCTTT,few,TRBV30,TRBJ1-1,TRBD1
CSVGSAGAKGAQYF,TGCAGCGTTGGCTCCGCAGGGGCCAAGGGGGCCCAGTACTTC,.,TRBV29-1,TRBJ2-5,.
CASSVSPDRPYGYTF,TGCGCCAGCAGCGTTTCCCCGGACAGACCCTATGGCTACACCTTC,few,TRBV5-1,TRBJ1-2,.
CASSSGASTQYF,TGTGCCAGCAGCTCCGGCGCTAGCACCCAGTACTTC,few,TRBV7-2,TRBJ2-5,.
CASSAGTGVRETQYF,TGTGCCAGCAGCGCCGGGACAGGGGTTCGGGAGACCCAGTACTTC,few,TRBV7-3,TRBJ2-5,TRBD1
CASSPRTGGNSPLHF,TGTGCCAGCAGCCCCCGGACAGGAGGTAATTCACCCCTCCACTTT,.,TRBV9,TRBJ1-6,TRBD1
CASSTPRRANVLTF,TGTGCCAGCAGTACCCCGAGGAGGGCCAACGTCCTGACTTTC,few,TRBV6-5,TRBJ2-6,.
CASSYRPSGSNEQFF,TGTGCCAGCAGTTACAGGCCTAGCGGGAGCAATGAGCAGTTCTTC,few,TRBV6-5,TRBJ2-1,TRBD2
CASSQDPPSGRKGNEQFF,TGCGCCAGCAGCCAAGATCCTCCTAGCGGGAGAAAAGGCAATGAGCAGTTCTTC,.,TRBV4-3,TRBJ2-1,TRBD2
CSVEAAYEQYF,TGCAGCGTTGAAGCGGCCTACGAGCAGTACTTC,few,TRBV29-1,TRBJ2-7,.
CASSPGRMSSYNEQFF,TGTGCCAGCAGCCCAGGACGGATGAGCTCCTACAATGAGCAGTTCTTC,.,TRBV7-3,TRBJ2-1,.
CASSHPDREISPLHF,TGCGCCAGCAGCCACCCGGACAGGGAGATTTCACCCCTCCACTTT,.,TRBV4-3,TRBJ1-6,TRBD1
CSAMNYRGYTF,TGCAGCGCCATGAATTATAGGGGCTACACCTTC,.,TRBV29-1,TRBJ1-2,.
CASRRRETPSYNEQFF,TGTGCCAGCAGGCGTCGGGAGACCCCCTCCTACAATGAGCAGTTCTTC,.,TRBV6-6,TRBJ2-1,.
CASSLAGVGGEQYF,TGTGCCAGCAGCTTGGCTGGGGTCGGAGGCGAGCAGTACTTC,few,TRBV5-4,TRBJ2-7,.
CSVVMQLSYEQYF,TGCAGCGTTGTTATGCAGCTTTCCTACGAGCAGTACTTC,few,TRBV29-1,TRBJ2-7,.
CASSSNRMSYEQYF,TGCGCCAGCAGTTCCAACAGGATGTCCTACGAGCAGTACTTC,.,TRBV5-1,TRBJ2-7,.
CASSPDRDTEAFF,TGTGCCAGCAGCCCCGACAGGGACACTGAAGCTTTCTTT,.,TRBV5-5,TRBJ1-1,TRBD1
CASSSGVQKEKLFF,TGTGCCAGCAGTTCCGGGGTCCAGAAGGAAAAACTGTTTTTT,few,TRBV5-6,TRBJ1-4,.
CASQLAGGRYEQYF,TGCGCCAGCCAACTAGCGGGAGGGCGTTACGAGCAGTACTTC,.,TRBV5-1,TRBJ2-7,TRBD2
CASSRGNGDRSIEAFF,TGTGCCAGCAGCCGTGGGAATGGGGACCGGTCAATCGAAGCTTTCTTT,few,TRBV7-9,TRBJ1-1,.
CASSWSSGIQETQYF,TGTGCCAGCAGCTGGAGTAGCGGGATACAAGAGACCCAGTACTTC,.,TRBV9,TRBJ2-5,TRBD2
CASKTGGYTGELFF,TGTGCCAGCAAGACCGGGGGATACACCGGGGAGCTGTTTTTT,few,TRBV28,TRBJ2-2,.
CASSGTAYEQYF,TGTGCCAGCAGTGGCACGGCCTACGAGCAGTACTTC,many,TRBV6-6,TRBJ2-7,.
CASSDRGGQETQYF,TGTGCCAGCAGTGACAGGGGGGGACAAGAGACCCAGTACTTC,few,TRBV27,TRBJ2-5,TRBD1
CAWTPMSGVRFF,TGTGCCTGGACTCCAATGTCGGGGGTGAGATTCTTC,.,TRBV30,TRBJ2-1,.
CSAPSPGYNEQFF,TGCAGCGCCCCCTCCCCGGGCTACAATGAGCAGTTCTTC,.,TRBV29-1,TRBJ2-1,.
CAIGAGAYEQYF,TGTGCCATTGGAGCGGGAGCGTACGAGCAGTACTTC,.,TRBV10-3,TRBJ2-7,TRBD2
CASSIDGTSYNEQFF,TGTGCCAGTAGTATAGATGGGACATCCTACAATGAGCAGTTCTTC,few,TRBV19,TRBJ2-1,.
CASSPLGTDTQYF,TGTGCCAGCTCACCATTGGGGACAGATACGCAGTATTTT,.,TRBV18,TRBJ2-3,.
CASMPSSRLTEAFF,TGTGCCAGCATGCCCTCCAGCAGACTCACTGAAGCTTTCTTT,few,TRBV6-5,TRBJ1-1,.
CAIVSTRHYEQYF,TGTGCCATCGTGTCGACAAGACACTACGAGCAGTACTTC,few,TRBV28,TRBJ2-7,.
CASREAGGPREQYF,TGTGCCAGCAGAGAAGCGGGAGGGCCAAGGGAGCAGTACTTC,.,TRBV25-1,TRBJ2-7,TRBD2
CASSSGLRETQYF,TGTGCCAGCAGCTCCGGACTGCGGGAGACCCAGTACTTC,few,TRBV9,TRBJ2-5,.
CASSPRTSGGSNTGELFF,TGTGCCAGCTCACCCAGGACTAGCGGGGGCTCAAACACCGGGGAGCTGTTTTTT,.,TRBV18,TRBJ2-2,TRBD2
CASSTAGNEQYF,TGTGCCAGCTCAACGGCGGGGAACGAGCAGTACTTC,.,TRBV18,TRBJ2-7,.
CASSLEAGYHEQFF,TGTGCCAGCAGCTTGGAAGCGGGATACCATGAGCAGTTCTTC,few,TRBV5-4,TRBJ2-1,TRBD2
CSEYRVHQPQHF,TGCAGCGAGTACAGGGTCCATCAGCCCCAGCATTTT,.,TRBV29-1,TRBJ1-5,.
CASSPPQGLGDTGELFF,TGTGCCAGCTCACCACCCCAGGGACTCGGGGACACCGGGGAGCTGTTTTTT,.,TRBV18,TRBJ2-2,.
CAISRDRGYNEQFF,TGTGCCATCTCGCGGGACAGGGGGTACAATGAGCAGTTCTTC,.,TRBV10-3,TRBJ2-1,TRBD1
CASSLRGSPRTDTQYF,TGTGCCAGCAGCCTCAGGGGTTCGCCGAGGACAGATACGCAGTATTTT,.,TRBV7-2,TRBJ2-3,.
CASSPDSSQPQHF,TGTGCCAGCTCTCCGGACAGTTCGCAGCCCCAGCATTTT,.,TRBV18,TRBJ1-5,.
CAISVESVMNTEAFF,TGTGCCATCAGTGTGGAATCCGTCATGAACACTGAAGCTTTCTTT,few,TRBV10-3,TRBJ1-1,.
CASSPYRAGELFF,TGTGCTAGCAGCCCCTACAGGGCCGGGGAGCTGTTTTTT,.,TRBV7-7,TRBJ2-2,.
CASKRTSTYEQYF,TGTGCCAGCAAGAGGACTAGCACCTACGAGCAGTACTTC,.,TRBV6-1,TRBJ2-7,TRBD2
CASSVGGSGANVLTF,TGTGCCAGCAGCGTAGGGGGCTCTGGGGCCAACGTCCTGACTTTC,.,TRBV9,TRBJ2-6,.
CAISVYRGQQFF,TGTGCCATCAGTGTGTACAGAGGACAGCAGTTCTTC,.,TRBV6-5,TRBJ2-1,.
CASSYIAGRKNIQYF,TGTGCCAGCAGTTATATCGCAGGGCGTAAAAACATTCAGTACTTC,.,TRBV6-5,TRBJ2-4,.
CAIRSDTQGYF,TGTGCCATCAGATCGGACACCCAGGGGTACTTC,.,TRBV10-3,TRBJ2-7,.
CASSQEGGTGELFF,TGCGCCAGCAGCCAGGAGGGGGGAACCGGGGAGCTGTTTTTT,.,TRBV4-3,TRBJ2-2,.
CASTSGVSYNEQFF,TGTGCCAGCACCTCCGGCGTGTCCTACAATGAGCAGTTCTTC,few,TRBV11-2,TRBJ2-1,.
CASSLGDTEAFF,TGCGCCAGCAGCTTGGGGGACACTGAAGCTTTCTTT,few,TRBV5-1,TRBJ1-1,.
CASSRQDGPYEQFF,TGTGCCAGCTCGCGGCAGGATGGGCCGTATGAGCAGTTCTTC,many,TRBV7-3,TRBJ2-1,.
CASSKRRLAEAYEQYF,TGTGCCAGCAGCAAACGGCGCCTAGCGGAGGCCTACGAGCAGTACTTC,.,TRBV21-1,TRBJ2-7,.
CASSQVVAGDSYEQYF,TGCGCCAGCAGCCAAGTCGTAGCCGGGGACTCCTACGAGCAGTACTTC,few,TRBV4-3,TRBJ2-7,.
CASSHQGVDTQYF,TGTGCCAGCAGCCATCAGGGGGTAGATACGCAGTATTTT,many,TRBV13,TRBJ2-3,TRBD1
CASSPHQGHNSPLHF,TGTGCCAGCAGCCCTCACCAGGGACATAATTCACCCCTCCACTTT,.,TRBV9,TRBJ1-6,.
CASSRGQSTDTQYF,TGCGCCAGCAGCCGTGGACAAAGCACAGATACGCAGTATTTT,few,TRBV4-1,TRBJ2-3,.